There are a few counts of the clone carrying this T cell receptor beta chain. What it binds is not known. Using unique molecular identifiers, the investigators prepared the TCRbeta library. One entry per CDR3 protein results from TCRdb running MiXCR on the PCR reads. The data contain around 300,000 distinct CDR3 sequences, 9.5% to 13% of them seen just once; the ten biggest clones take up about a quarter. CDR1 and CDR2 from the germline V gene are SQVTM and ANQGSEA. This CDR3 comprises 15 residues. V was pared by 1 base and J by 0 bases, with 13 bases between. The sample comes from a study of T-cell reconstitution after alpha-beta-depleted transplantation in children. Study conclusions and caveats: About two months after transplant, alpha-beta T cells reportedly came from several hundred expanded graft clones. From surviving recipient T cells and thymic progenitors came the high day-60 TCRbeta diversity observed in some patients. Counts and diversity of T cells one year after transplant came mostly from newly produced T cells.

This chain links TRBV29-1 with TRBJ2-7; D call uncertain. The TCR originated in a male patient between 2 and 15 years old who had a stem cell transplant for chronic granulomatous disease, so the T cells may come from the graft donor. The sample was peripheral blood, taken 180 days after TCRalphabeta/CD19-depleted stem cell transplant. This CDR3 reads CSVEGGNIPSYEQYF. In DNA, the CDR3 is TGCAGCGTTGAAGGCGGCAACATACCCTCCTACGAGCAGTACTTC.